This T cell receptor (beta chain) was captured by sequencing in a study of shared clonotypes between healthy human individuals. The study's findings and limits: Blood alone was sampled, and tissue repertoires likely differ. When naive CD4 clonotypes were compared across several donors, roughly 4.9% were shared. Although depth was large, rarefaction showed that sequencing of the sorted subsets was incomplete.

The CDR3 has 15 amino acids. V lost 1 base and J lost 4; bases outside the gene matches: 4. Germline V gene lookup returns CDR1 SGHRS and CDR2 YFSETQ. To note about this clone: What it binds is unknown.

Some clones are missing from TCRdb's copy, which holds only in-frame ones; the method was immunoSEQ multiplex PCR. This table has approximately 2,300,000 clones, about 90% appearing once. The material sequenced was naive CD4+ T cells from PBMCs. The subset: CD45RA+ positively selected. This chain joins TRBV5-1 and TRBJ2-2; 7 nucleotides match TRBD2. This sequence originates from a man younger than 30 in good health. Some clones in this sample may be carry-over from other donors' samples. The CDR3 coding sequence is TGCGCCAGCAGCTTGTCGCGGGAGATCACCGGGGAGCTGTTTTTT. Residues: CASSLSREITGELFF.